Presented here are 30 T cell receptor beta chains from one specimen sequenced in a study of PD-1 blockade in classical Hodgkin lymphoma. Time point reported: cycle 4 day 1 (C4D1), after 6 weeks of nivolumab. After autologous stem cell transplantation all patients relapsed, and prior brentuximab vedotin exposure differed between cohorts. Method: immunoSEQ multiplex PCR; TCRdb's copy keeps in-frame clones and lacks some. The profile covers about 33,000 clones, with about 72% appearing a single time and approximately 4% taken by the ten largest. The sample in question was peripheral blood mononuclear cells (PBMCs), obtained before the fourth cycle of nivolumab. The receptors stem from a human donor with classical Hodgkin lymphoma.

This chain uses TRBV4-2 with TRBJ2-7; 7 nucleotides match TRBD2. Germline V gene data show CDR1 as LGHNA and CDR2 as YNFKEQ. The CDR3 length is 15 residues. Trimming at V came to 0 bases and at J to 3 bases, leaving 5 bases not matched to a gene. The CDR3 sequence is CASSQEASGFYEQYF. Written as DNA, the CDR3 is TGTGCCAGCAGCCAAGAGGCTAGCGGATTCTACGAGCAGTACTTC.

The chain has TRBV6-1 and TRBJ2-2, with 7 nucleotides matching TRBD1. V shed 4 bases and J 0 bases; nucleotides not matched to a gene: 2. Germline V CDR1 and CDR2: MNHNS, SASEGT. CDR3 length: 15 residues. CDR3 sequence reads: CASSVQGANTGELFF. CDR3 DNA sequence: TGTGCCAGCAGTGTCCAGGGGGCGAACACCGGGGAGCTGTTTTTT.

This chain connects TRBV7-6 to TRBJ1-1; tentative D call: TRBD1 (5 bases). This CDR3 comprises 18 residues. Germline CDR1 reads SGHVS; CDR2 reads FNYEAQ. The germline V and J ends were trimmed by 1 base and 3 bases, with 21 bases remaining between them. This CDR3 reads CASSLGGLFGGDDTEAFF. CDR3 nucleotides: TGTGCCAGCAGCTTAGGAGGACTGTTTGGGGGTGACGACACTGAAGCTTTCTTT.

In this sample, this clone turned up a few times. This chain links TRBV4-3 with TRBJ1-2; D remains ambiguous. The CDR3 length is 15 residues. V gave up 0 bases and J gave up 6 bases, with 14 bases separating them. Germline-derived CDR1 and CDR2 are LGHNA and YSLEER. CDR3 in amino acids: CASSQDHSPLDGYTF. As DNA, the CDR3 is TGCGCCAGCAGCCAAGATCACAGCCCCCTGGATGGCTACACCTTC.

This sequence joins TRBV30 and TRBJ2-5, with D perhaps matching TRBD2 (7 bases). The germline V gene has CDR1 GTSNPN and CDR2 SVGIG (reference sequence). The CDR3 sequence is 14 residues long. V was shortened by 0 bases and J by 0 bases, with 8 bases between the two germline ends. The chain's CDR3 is CAWSVGGDQETQYF. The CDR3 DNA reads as TGTGCCTGGAGTGTAGGGGGGGACCAAGAGACCCAGTACTTC. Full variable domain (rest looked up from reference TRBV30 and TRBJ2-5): SQTIHQWPATLVQPVGSPLSLECTVEGTSNPNLYWYRQAAGRGLQLLFYSVGIGQISSEVPQNLSASRPQDRQFILSSKKLLLSDSGFYLCAWSVGGDQETQYFGPGTRLLVL.

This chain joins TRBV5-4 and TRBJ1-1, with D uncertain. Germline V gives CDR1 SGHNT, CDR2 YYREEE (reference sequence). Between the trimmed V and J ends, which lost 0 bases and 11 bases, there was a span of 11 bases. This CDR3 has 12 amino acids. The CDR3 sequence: CASSLDNIRAFF. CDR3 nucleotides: TGTGCCAGCAGCTTGGACAACATCCGTGCTTTCTTT.

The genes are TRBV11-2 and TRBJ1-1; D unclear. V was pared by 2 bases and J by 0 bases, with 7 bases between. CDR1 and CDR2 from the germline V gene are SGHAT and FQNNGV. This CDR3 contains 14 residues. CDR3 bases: TGTGCCAGCAGCTTATCTGGGGTGAACACTGAAGCTTTCTTT. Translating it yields CASSLSGVNTEAFF.

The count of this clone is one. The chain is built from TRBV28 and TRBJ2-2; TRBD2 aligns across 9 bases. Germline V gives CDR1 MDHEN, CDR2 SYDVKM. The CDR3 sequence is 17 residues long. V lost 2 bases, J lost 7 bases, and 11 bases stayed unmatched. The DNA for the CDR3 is TGTGCCAGCAGTTTAACAGGCCTAGCGGGATTGGGCGGGGAGCTGTTTTTT. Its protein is CASSLTGLAGLGGELFF.

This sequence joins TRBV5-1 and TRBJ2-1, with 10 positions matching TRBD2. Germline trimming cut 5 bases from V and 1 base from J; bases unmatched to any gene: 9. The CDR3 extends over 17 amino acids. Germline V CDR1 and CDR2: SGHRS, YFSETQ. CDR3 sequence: CASRYLLAGVSYNEQFF. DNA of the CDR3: TGCGCCAGCAGATATCTTCTAGCGGGAGTATCCTACAATGAGCAGTTCTTC. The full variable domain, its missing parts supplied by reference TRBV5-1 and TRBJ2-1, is KAGVTQTPRYLIKTRGQQVTLSCSPISGHRSVSWYQQTPGQGLQFLFEYFSETQRNKGNFPGRFSGRQFSNSRSEMNVSTLELGDSALYLCASRYLLAGVSYNEQFFGPGTRLTVL.

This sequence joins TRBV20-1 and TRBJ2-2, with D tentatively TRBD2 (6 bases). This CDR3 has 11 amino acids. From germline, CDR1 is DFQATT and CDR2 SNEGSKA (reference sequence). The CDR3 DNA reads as TGCGGGACTTCGAACACCGGGGAGCTGTTTTTT. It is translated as CGTSNTGELFF.

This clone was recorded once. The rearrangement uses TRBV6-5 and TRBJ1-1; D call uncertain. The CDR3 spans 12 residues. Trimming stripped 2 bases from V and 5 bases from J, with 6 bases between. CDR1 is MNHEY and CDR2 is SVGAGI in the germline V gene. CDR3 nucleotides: TGTGCCAGCAGTTACCGTAAGACTGAAGCTTTCTTT. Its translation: CASSYRKTEAFF.

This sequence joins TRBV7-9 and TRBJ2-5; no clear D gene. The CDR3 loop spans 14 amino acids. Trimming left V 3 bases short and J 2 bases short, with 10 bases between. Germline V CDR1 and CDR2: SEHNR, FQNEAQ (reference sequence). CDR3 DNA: TGTGCCAGCAGCTTCGCGTGGGAACAAGAGACCCAGTACTTC. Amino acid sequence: CASSFAWEQETQYF.

This CDR3 is CASSLQVSEQYF. The CDR3 region has the DNA TGTGCCAGCAGCTTACAAGTTTCCGAGCAGTACTTC. This rearrangement joins TRBV7-2 to TRBJ2-7; D remains ambiguous. This CDR3 is built from 12 residues. Germline V gene sequence: CDR1 SGHTA, CDR2 FQGNSA. Trimming left V 2 bases short and J 6 bases short, with 8 bases between.

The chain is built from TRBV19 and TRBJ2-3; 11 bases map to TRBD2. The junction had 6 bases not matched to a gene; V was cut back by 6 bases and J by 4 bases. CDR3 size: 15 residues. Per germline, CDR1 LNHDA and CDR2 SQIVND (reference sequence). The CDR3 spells CASRFLAGGSDTQYF. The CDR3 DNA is TGTGCCAGTAGATTCCTAGCGGGAGGTTCAGATACGCAGTATTTT.

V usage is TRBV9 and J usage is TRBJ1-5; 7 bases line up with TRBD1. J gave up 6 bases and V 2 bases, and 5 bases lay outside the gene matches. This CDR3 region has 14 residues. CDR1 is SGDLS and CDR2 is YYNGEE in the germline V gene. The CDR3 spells CASSVQGGGQPQHF. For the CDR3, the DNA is TGTGCCAGCAGCGTTCAGGGGGGAGGTCAGCCCCAGCATTTT.

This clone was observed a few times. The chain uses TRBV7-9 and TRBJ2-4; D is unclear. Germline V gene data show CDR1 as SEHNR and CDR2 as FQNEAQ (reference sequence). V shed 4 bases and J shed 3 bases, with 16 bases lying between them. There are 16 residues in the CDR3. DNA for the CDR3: TGTGCCAGCAGCTCCCCCAGGAGCAGCGACAAAAACATTCAGTACTTC. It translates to CASSSPRSSDKNIQYF.

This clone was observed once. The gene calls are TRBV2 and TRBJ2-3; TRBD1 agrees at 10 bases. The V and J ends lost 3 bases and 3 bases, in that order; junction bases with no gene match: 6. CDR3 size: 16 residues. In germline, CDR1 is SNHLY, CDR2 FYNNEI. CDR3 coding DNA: TGTGCCAGCAGTGATGCCGGGACAGGGGATACAGATACGCAGTATTTT. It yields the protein CASSDAGTGDTDTQYF.

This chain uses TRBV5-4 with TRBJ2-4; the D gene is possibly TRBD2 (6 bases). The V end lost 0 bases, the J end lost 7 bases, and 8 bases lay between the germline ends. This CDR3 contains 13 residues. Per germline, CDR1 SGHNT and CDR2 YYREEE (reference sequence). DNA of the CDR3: TGTGCCAGCAGCTTGGATGGAGGGAACATTCAGTACTTC. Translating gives CASSLDGGNIQYF. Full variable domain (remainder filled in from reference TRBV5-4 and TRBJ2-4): ETGVTQSPTHLIKTRGQQVTLRCSSQSGHNTVSWYQQALGQGPQFIFQYYREEENGRGNFPPRFSGLQFPNYSSELNVNALELDDSALYLCASSLDGGNIQYFGAGTRLSVL.

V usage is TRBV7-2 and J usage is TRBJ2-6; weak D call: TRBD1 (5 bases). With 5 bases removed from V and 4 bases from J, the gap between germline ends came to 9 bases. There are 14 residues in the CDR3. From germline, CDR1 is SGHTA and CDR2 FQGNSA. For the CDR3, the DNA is TGTGCCAGCAGCCCTCACAGGGGGGCCAACGTCCTGACTTTC. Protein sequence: CASSPHRGANVLTF.

The CDR3 loop reads CAISGGSGRDTQYF. The CDR3 coding sequence is TGTGCCATCAGTGGAGGGAGCGGGAGGGATACGCAGTATTTT. The rearrangement uses TRBV10-3 and TRBJ2-3, with 9 bases fitting TRBD2. V shed 4 bases, J shed 6 bases, and the junction held 5 bases outside the gene matches. CDR3 size: 14 residues. Germline CDR1 ENHRY, CDR2 SYGVKD.

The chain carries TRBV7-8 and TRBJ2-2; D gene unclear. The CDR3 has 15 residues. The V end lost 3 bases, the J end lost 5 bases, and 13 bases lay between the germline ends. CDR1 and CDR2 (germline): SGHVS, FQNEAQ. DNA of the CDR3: TGTGCCAGCAGCTTGGTCCGATGGGGAACCGGGGAGCTGTTTTTT. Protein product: CASSLVRWGTGELFF.

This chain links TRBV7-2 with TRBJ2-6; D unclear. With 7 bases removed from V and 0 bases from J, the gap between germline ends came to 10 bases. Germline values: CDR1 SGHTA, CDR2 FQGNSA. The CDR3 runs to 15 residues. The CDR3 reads CASTVVGSGANVLTF. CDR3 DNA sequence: TGTGCCAGCACCGTAGTTGGCTCTGGGGCCAACGTCCTGACTTTC.

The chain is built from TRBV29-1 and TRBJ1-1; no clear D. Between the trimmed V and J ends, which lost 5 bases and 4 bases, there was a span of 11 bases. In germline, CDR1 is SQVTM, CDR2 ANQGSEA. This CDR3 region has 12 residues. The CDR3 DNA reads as TGCAGCGTTTATCAGGAGGCCACTGAAGCTTTCTTT. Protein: CSVYQEATEAFF. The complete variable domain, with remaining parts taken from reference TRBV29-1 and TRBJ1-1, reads SAVISQKPSRDICQRGTSLTIQCQVDSQVTMMFWYRQQPGQSLTLIATANQGSEATYESGFVIDKFPISRPNLTFSTLTVSNMSPEDSSIYLCSVYQEATEAFFGQGTRLTVV.

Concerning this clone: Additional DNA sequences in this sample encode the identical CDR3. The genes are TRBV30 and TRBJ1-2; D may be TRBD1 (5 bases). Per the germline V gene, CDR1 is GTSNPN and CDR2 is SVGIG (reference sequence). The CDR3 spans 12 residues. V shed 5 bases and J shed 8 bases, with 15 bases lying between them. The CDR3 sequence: CAWFRGGGGYTF. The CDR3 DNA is TGTGCCTGGTTCCGGGGTGGGGGGGGCTACACCTTC. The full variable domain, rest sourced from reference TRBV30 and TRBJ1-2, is SQTIHQWPATLVQPVGSPLSLECTVEGTSNPNLYWYRQAAGRGLQLLFYSVGIGQISSEVPQNLSASRPQDRQFILSSKKLLLSDSGFYLCAWFRGGGGYTFGSGTRLTVV.

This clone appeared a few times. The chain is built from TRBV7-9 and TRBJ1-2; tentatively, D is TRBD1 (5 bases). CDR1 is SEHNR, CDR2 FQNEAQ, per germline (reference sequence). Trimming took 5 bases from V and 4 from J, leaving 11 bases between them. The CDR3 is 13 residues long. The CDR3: CASSGPGLYGYTF. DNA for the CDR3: TGTGCCAGCAGCGGGCCGGGGCTCTATGGCTACACCTTC.

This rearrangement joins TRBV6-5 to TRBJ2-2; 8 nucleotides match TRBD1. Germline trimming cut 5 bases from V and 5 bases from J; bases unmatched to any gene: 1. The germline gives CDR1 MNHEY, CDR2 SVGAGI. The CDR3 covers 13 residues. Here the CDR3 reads CASSRTGTGELFF. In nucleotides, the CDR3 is TGTGCCAGCAGTAGGACAGGGACCGGGGAGCTGTTTTTT.

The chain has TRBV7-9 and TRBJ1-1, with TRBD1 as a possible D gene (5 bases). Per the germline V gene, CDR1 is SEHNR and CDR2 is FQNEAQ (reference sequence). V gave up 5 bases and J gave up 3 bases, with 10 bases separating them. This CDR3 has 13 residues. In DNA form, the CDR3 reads TGTGCCAGCAGCCCCCCGGGGGACACTGAAGCTTTCTTT. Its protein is CASSPPGDTEAFF.

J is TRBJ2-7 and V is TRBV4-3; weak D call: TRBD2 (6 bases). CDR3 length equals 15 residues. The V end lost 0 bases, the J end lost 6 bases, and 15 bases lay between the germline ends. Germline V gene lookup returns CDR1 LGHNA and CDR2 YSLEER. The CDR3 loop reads CASSQDRRLDGEQYF. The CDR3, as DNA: TGCGCCAGCAGCCAAGATCGCAGACTAGACGGCGAGCAGTACTTC.

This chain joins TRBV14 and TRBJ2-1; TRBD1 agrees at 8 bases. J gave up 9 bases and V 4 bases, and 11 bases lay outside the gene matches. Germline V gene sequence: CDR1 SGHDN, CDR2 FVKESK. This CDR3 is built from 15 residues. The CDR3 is CASSRLDRGMGEQFF. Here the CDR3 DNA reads TGTGCCAGCAGCCGCCTTGACAGGGGCATGGGTGAGCAGTTCTTC.

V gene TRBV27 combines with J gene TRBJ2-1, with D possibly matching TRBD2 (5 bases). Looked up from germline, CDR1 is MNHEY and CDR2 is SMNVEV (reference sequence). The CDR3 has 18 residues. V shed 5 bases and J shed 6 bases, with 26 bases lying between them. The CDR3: CASSLQALGVEEGNEQFF. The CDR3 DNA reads TGTGCCAGCAGTCTGCAAGCCCTGGGTGTGGAAGAGGGCAATGAGCAGTTCTTC.